Shown below are 30 T cell receptor beta chains from a single sample sequenced in a study of CD8+CD57+ T cells in acquired aplastic anemia listed by TCRdb under 2018. The reads were generated on an Illumina HiSeq 2000. TCR beta VDJ combination and CDR3 sequence profiling used genomic DNA as the template. The public sequencing data were trimmed at Q25 with fastp and processed into clonotypes with MiXCR by TCRdb, which kept only in-frame beta chains. Every CDR3 protein is listed once, alongside the most common genes and DNA of its rows. Within this sample are about 190,000 distinct CDR3 sequences, with about 53% of them counted one time only. The biggest ten clones account for approximately 15% of the sample. Sequencing used sorted CD4+, CD8+, or CD8+CD57+ T cells (not recorded which) from PBMCs. The source of these receptors is a human donor in good health, serving as a control.

This clonotype was counted once. The CDR3 ends on some other residue instead of the conserved phenylalanine or tryptophan, so this is likely a read error. The limits of the CDR3 on the DNA are not certain, so only TCRdb's listed CDR3 is given. CDR3: CASSEVHL. The chain couples TRBV10-1 to TRBJ2-1. Germline loops: CDR1 WNHNN, CDR2 SYGVQD (reference sequence). The CDR3 comprises 8 residues, both ends counted.

The genes are TRBV12-3 or TRBV12-4 and TRBJ2-5; D not resolved. V was shortened by 5 bases and J by 6 bases, with 10 bases between the two germline ends. The CDR3 has 12 residues. CDR3 nucleotides: TGTGCCAGCAGTCAGCCCGGTCAGACCCAGTACTTC. Its translation is CASSQPGQTQYF.

The genes are TRBV19 and TRBJ1-1; TRBD1 is a possible D gene (5 bases). The CDR3 runs 14 residues. V lost 8 bases, J lost 0 bases, and 13 bases lay in between. Germline-derived CDR1 and CDR2 are LNHDA and SQIVND (reference sequence). This CDR3 is CASSRGTVNTEAFF. CDR3 in DNA: TGTGCCAGTTCCCGAGGGACGGTGAACACTGAAGCTTTCTTT.

This chain links TRBV20-1 with TRBJ1-2; TRBD1 is a possible D gene (6 bases). The length of the CDR3 is 12 residues. Per germline, CDR1 DFQATT and CDR2 SNEGSKA (reference sequence). V shed 5 bases and J shed 4 bases, with 11 bases lying between them. The CDR3 nucleotides are TGCAGTGCTTGGGAGGGGGTCTATGGCTACACCTTC. This codes for CSAWEGVYGYTF.

The genes are TRBV10-2 and TRBJ2-7, with TRBD1 matching 7 bases. The CDR3 has 15 residues. The germline V gene encodes CDR1 WSHSY and CDR2 SAAADI. The CDR3 loop is CASSPTGPLSYEQYV. DNA of the CDR3: TGTGCCAGCAGTCCGACAGGGCCCCTGTCCTACGAGCAGTACGTC.

Ten or more counts support this clonotype. The rearrangement links TRBV7-2 to TRBJ2-5; maybe TRBD1 (6 bases). Deletions cut 5 bases from V and 2 bases from J, with 9 bases between. The germline CDR1 and CDR2 sequences are SGHTA and FQGNSA. This CDR3 has 13 residues. CDR3 residues: CASSVGQQETQYF. CDR3 coding DNA: TGTGCCAGCAGCGTCGGACAGCAAGAGACCCAGTACTTC.

This chain joins TRBV29-1 and TRBJ2-7; no reliable D call. The CDR3 covers 12 residues. Germline V gene data show CDR1 as SQVTM and CDR2 as ANQGSEA. Trimming removed 6 bases from V and 3 bases from J, with 12 bases in between. CDR3 nucleotide sequence: TGCAGCGTGGCAGCGACGTACTACGAGCAGTACTTC. Translating it yields CSVAATYYEQYF.

This clonotype was found a few times. The V and J genes are TRBV18 and TRBJ1-1; possible D gene TRBD1, 5 bases. The CDR3 spans 13 residues. CDR1 is KGHSH and CDR2 is LQKENI in the germline V gene. V dropped 5 bases and J dropped 0 bases, with 7 bases sitting between them. CDR3 nucleotide sequence: TGTGCCAGCTCAGGGGCGATGAACACTGAAGCTTTCTTT. Amino acid sequence: CASSGAMNTEAFF.

This clonotype was observed a handful of times. The rearrangement links TRBV10-3 to TRBJ2-7, with 10 bases identical to TRBD1. With 7 bases clipped from V and 0 bases from J, the junction kept 6 bases outside the gene matches. CDR1 is ENHRY, CDR2 SYGVKD, per germline. The CDR3 consists of 15 residues. The CDR3 region has the DNA TGTGCCATCACGAACGGGACAGGGGTCTCCTACGAGCAGTACTTC. Its protein is CAITNGTGVSYEQYF.

This clonotype was seen a few times. This may be a read error, as it is one base from a much larger clone. J is TRBJ2-1 and V is TRBV14, with a weak D call TRBD1 (5 bases). Germline V CDR1 and CDR2: SGHDN, FVKESK. The CDR3 length is 16 residues. V was clipped by 2 bases and J by 4 bases, with 15 bases between them. The CDR3: CASSQFKGPQYNEQFF. The CDR3 DNA follows: TGTGCCAGCAGCCAATTCAAGGGGCCCCAGTACAATGAGCAGTTCTTC.

A word on this clonotype: Relative to the germline gene, one junction end is altered; a read error may explain this. V and J are TRBV5-5 and TRBJ2-7; TRBD2 agrees at 12 bases. Germline assignment: CDR1 SGHKS and CDR2 YYEKEE (reference sequence). The CDR3 has 16 residues. Here the CDR3 DNA reads TGTGCCAGCAGCCAAACGGCTAGCGGGGGGGCGAACGAGCAGCACTTC. It encodes CASSQTASGGANEQHF.

The rearrangement joins TRBV9 to TRBJ1-5; 7 nucleotides agree with TRBD1. Germline V lookup: CDR1 SGDLS, CDR2 YYNGEE. The CDR3 runs to 13 residues. V dropped 0 bases and J dropped 9; count of bases not matched to a gene: 3. In DNA, the CDR3 is TGTGCCAGCAGCGTAGCAGGGGGGGGGCCCCAGCATTTT. It yields the protein CASSVAGGGPQHF.

This chain uses TRBV20-1 with TRBJ1-1, with no clear D. The CDR3 has 13 residues. V was shortened by 3 bases and J by 2 bases, with 10 bases between the two germline ends. Germline values: CDR1 DFQATT, CDR2 SNEGSKA (reference sequence). The CDR3 loop reads CSASPDSNTEAFF. The DNA for the CDR3 is TGCAGTGCTAGTCCCGATAGCAACACTGAAGCTTTCTTT.

With respect to this clonotype: No conserved phenylalanine or tryptophan is present at the end of the CDR3, so a read error is the likely explanation. Because the CDR3's place on the DNA is in doubt, the DNA is left out and the CDR3 is given as listed by TCRdb. The J gene is TRBJ1-6, the V gene TRBV19; the D call in the table, TRBD1, was not verified against the DNA. The CDR3 length equals 17 residues, ends included. CDR1 and CDR2 (germline): LNHDA, SQIVND (reference sequence). The CDR3 reads CASSMSRDSAYNSPPHL.

The chain combines TRBV7-3 with TRBJ2-1, with D unclear. The V gene lost 4 bases and the J gene lost 5 bases, with 6 bases spanning the gap. The germline CDR1 and CDR2 sequences are SGHTA and FQGTGA. The CDR3 is 12 amino acids. This CDR3 is CASSSMDNEQFF. The CDR3 DNA reads as TGTGCCAGCAGCTCTATGGACAATGAGCAGTTCTTC. The full variable domain, in which reference TRBV7-3 and TRBJ2-1 provide the parts outside the CDR3, is GAGVSQTPSNKVTEKGKYVELRCDPISGHTALYWYRQSLGQGPEFLIYFQGTGAADDSGLPNDRFFAVRPEGSVSTLKIQRTERGDSAVYLCASSSMDNEQFFGPGTRLTVL.

The chain is built from TRBV20-1 and TRBJ1-2; possibly TRBD1 for D (5 bases). CDR3 length: 13 residues. V was cut by 3 bases and J by 8 bases, with 16 bases left in between. Germline lookup yields CDR1 DFQATT and CDR2 SNEGSKA (reference sequence). The CDR3 loop is CSASTRVSGGYTF. CDR3 bases: TGCAGTGCTAGCACCAGGGTTTCTGGCGGCTACACCTTC.

This clonotype was observed a single time. The junction differs from germline at one of its ends, possibly a read error. This rearrangement joins TRBV5-1 to TRBJ2-3; weak D call: TRBD2 (5 bases). From germline, CDR1 is SGHRS and CDR2 YFSETQ. The CDR3 contains 12 residues. CDR3 sequence reads: CASSGRTDTQYF. The CDR3 region has the DNA TGTGCCAGCAGCGGTAGGACAGATACGCAGTATTTT. The full variable domain, in which reference TRBV5-1 and TRBJ2-3 provide the parts outside the CDR3, is KAGVTQTPRYLIKTRGQQVTLSCSPISGHRSVSWYQQTPGQGLQFLFEYFSETQRNKGNFPGRFSGRQFSNSRSEMNVSTLELGDSALYLCASSGRTDTQYFGPGTRLTVL.

J is TRBJ1-1 and V is TRBV29-1, with no clear D. The V and J ends lost 6 bases and 1 base respectively, with 15 bases between them. The CDR3 contains 14 residues. Looked up from germline, CDR1 is SQVTM and CDR2 is ANQGSEA. The DNA for the CDR3 is TGCAGCGTGGACCCGGGATTGCGGAACACTGAAGCTTTCTTT. Translating it yields CSVDPGLRNTEAFF.

V usage is TRBV7-9 and J usage is TRBJ2-3; D unclear. V dropped 3 bases and J dropped 4 bases, with 8 bases sitting between them. This CDR3 has 13 amino acids. Germline V gene data show CDR1 as SEHNR and CDR2 as FQNEAQ (reference sequence). The chain's CDR3 is CASSFASPDTQYF. As DNA, the CDR3 is TGTGCCAGCAGCTTTGCCAGCCCAGATACGCAGTATTTT.

This clonotype showed up just once. The chain joins TRBV6-1 to TRBJ2-1, with 7 bases lining up with TRBD1. The CDR3 loop spans 12 amino acids. Germline CDR1 MNHNS, CDR2 SASEGT. V was pared by 7 bases and J by 7 bases, with 4 bases of the junction left unmatched. The CDR3 reads CASTRTGNEQFF. In DNA, the CDR3 is TGTGCCAGCACCAGGACAGGTAATGAGCAGTTCTTC.

The chain employs TRBV7-3 and TRBJ2-2; D possibly matches TRBD1 or TRBD2 (5 bases each). V dropped 2 bases and J dropped 4 bases, with 14 bases sitting between them. Germline V gene data show CDR1 as SGHTA and CDR2 as FQGTGA. This CDR3 comprises 16 residues. CDR3 coding DNA: TGTGCCAGCAGCTTAGTTGAGGGGCTGGGCACCGGGGAGCTGTTTTTT. It yields the protein CASSLVEGLGTGELFF.

As to this clonotype: The junction shows a germline mismatch at one end, possibly a read error. The V and J genes are TRBV5-1 and TRBJ2-6; D not certain. The CDR3 is made up of 16 amino acids. Germline assignment: CDR1 SGHRS and CDR2 YFSETQ. DNA of the CDR3: TGCGCCAGTAGCTCCAATTACAACTCTGGGGCCAACGTCCTGACTTTC. Translation gives CASSSNYNSGANVLTF.

Turning to this clonotype: This may stem from a read error, because a much larger clone lies one nucleotide away. The CDR3 region has the DNA TGTGCCGGCAGTGAACGGAGGGTTCATGGCGAGCAGTACTTC. It is translated as CAGSERRVHGEQYF. This chain uses TRBV6-5 with TRBJ2-7, with a weak D call TRBD2 (6 bases). This CDR3 has 14 residues. Germline values: CDR1 MNHEY, CDR2 SVGAGI.

V and J are TRBV20-1 and TRBJ2-1; maybe TRBD1 (5 bases). CDR3 size: 12 residues. Germline assignment: CDR1 DFQATT and CDR2 SNEGSKA (reference sequence). V lost 0 bases and J 9 bases, leaving 9 bases between the germline ends. The CDR3 bases are TGCAGTGCTAGAGATCAAGGGGCTGAGCAGTTCTTC. This encodes CSARDQGAEQFF.

V is TRBV7-2 and J is TRBJ2-2; unclear D gene. The CDR3 is 15 residues long. The germline V gene has CDR1 SGHTA and CDR2 FQGNSA. Trimming took 5 bases from V and 0 from J, leaving 10 bases between them. Written as DNA, the CDR3 is TGTGCCAGCAGCCGCGACATAGCGAACACCGGGGAGCTGTTTTTT. Protein product: CASSRDIANTGELFF.

In its sample, this clonotype is hyperexpanded. This sequence joins TRBV10-2 and TRBJ2-7, with TRBD1 identical over 10 bases. The length of the CDR3 is 15 residues. V was pared by 7 bases and J by 0 bases, with 6 bases of the junction left unmatched. Germline CDR1 WSHSY, CDR2 SAAADI. CDR3 sequence (DNA): TGCGCCAGCAACGCCGGGACAGGGGTCTCCTACGAGCAGTACTTC. Protein product: CASNAGTGVSYEQYF.

This rearrangement joins TRBV10-3 to TRBJ1-1; 10 positions agree with TRBD1. Germline V gene lookup returns CDR1 ENHRY and CDR2 SYGVKD. The CDR3 length is 17 residues. V was clipped by 2 bases and J by 1 base; unmatched bases: 7. The CDR3 region is CAISEPVGTGENTEAFF. The CDR3, as DNA: TGTGCCATCAGTGAGCCTGTAGGGACAGGGGAGAACACTGAAGCTTTCTTT.

This clonotype was picked up many times. The V call is TRBV20-1, the J call TRBJ2-7, with D tentatively TRBD1 (6 bases). Germline V gene lookup returns CDR1 DFQATT and CDR2 SNEGSKA (reference sequence). V was cut by 0 bases and J by 0 bases, with 12 bases left in between. The CDR3 loop spans 15 amino acids. The CDR3 DNA is TGCAGTGCTAGAGACCCGGTCAGGGGCTCCTACGAGCAGTACTTC. Translated, it gives CSARDPVRGSYEQYF.

As for this clonotype: The junction shows a germline mismatch at one end, possibly a read error. The J gene is TRBJ2-5, the V gene TRBV19; D is ambiguous. CDR1 is LNHDA, CDR2 SQIVND, per germline (reference sequence). The CDR3 is 13 residues long. For the CDR3, the DNA is TGTGCCAGTAGTGCCGGGTCGGCAGAGACTCAGTGCTTC. It specifies CASSAGSAETQCF. Supplemented by reference TRBV19 and TRBJ2-5, the full variable domain reads DGGITQSPKYLFRKEGQNVTLSCEQNLNHDAMYWYRQDPGQGLRLIYYSQIVNDFQKGDIAEGYSVSREKKESFPLTVTSAQKNPTAFYLCASSAGSAETQCFGPGTRLLVL.

This clonotype showed up many times. This rearrangement joins TRBV3-1 to TRBJ2-5, with 12 nucleotides matching TRBD2. In germline, CDR1 is LGHDT, CDR2 YNNKEL (reference sequence). V trimming: 5 bases; J trimming: 0 bases; junction bases outside the gene matches: 4. The CDR3 sequence is 16 residues long. CDR3 sequence reads: CASSASGGGYQETQYF. The CDR3 DNA sequence: TGTGCCAGCAGCGCTAGCGGGGGGGGGTACCAAGAGACCCAGTACTTC.